A single TCR beta chain is shown here with its context. The V gene's germline CDR1 is KGHSH and CDR2 LQKENI. CDR3 length equals 12 residues. V lost 3 bases, J lost 5 bases, and 7 bases lay in between. This specimen belongs to a study of T cell clones after liver transplantation. The wider study: As an antigen-independent comparator, third-party-reactive TCRbeta sequences came from pre-transplant mixed lymphocyte reactions.

Assay used: immunoSEQ multiplex PCR; TCRdb lists only in-frame clones, some missing. The sample carries approximately 70,000 clones, roughly 84% recorded once. The origin of this receptor is a human patient who received a liver transplant. Certain T cells may be donor cells from the graft. This chain connects TRBV18 to TRBJ2-5, with D maybe TRBD2 (6 bases). The sample was CD4+ T cells from blood, taken 48 months after liver transplant. The CDR3 DNA reads TGTGCCAGCTCACCCAGCGGGGAGACCCAGTACTTC. This translates into CASSPSGETQYF.